The 10 T cell receptor beta chains presented below share a single source sample, sequenced in a study of T cell responses to AZD1222 COVID-19 vaccine. This table comes from immunoSEQ multiplex PCR, and its TCRdb copy is limited to in-frame clones, with some not included. The table lists some 200,000 clones, approximately 93% of them singletons. Sequences were derived from peripheral blood, sampled 28 days after the second AZD1222 dose. These receptors came from an adult who received the AZD1222 COVID-19 vaccine.

This clone has more than one count but fewer than ten. The rearrangement joins TRBV12-3 or TRBV12-4 to TRBJ2-7, with D perhaps TRBD2 (6 bases). This CDR3 has 13 residues. Trimming cost V 5 bases and J 4 bases, with 12 bases left between them. CDR3 amino acids: CASSNPREYEQYF. In nucleotides, the CDR3 is TGTGCCAGCAGTAACCCCCGGGAGTACGAGCAGTACTTC.

The V call is TRBV7-9, the J call TRBJ1-4, with no clear D. V was trimmed by 6 bases and J by 8 bases, leaving 10 bases between them. CDR1 SEHNR and CDR2 FQNEAQ come from the germline V gene (reference sequence). This CDR3 has 12 amino acids. The CDR3, as DNA: TGTGCCAGCAGACCCCCCGAAGAAAAACTGTTTTTT. It translates to CASRPPEEKLFF. The full variable domain, with the rest looked up from reference TRBV7-9 and TRBJ1-4, is DTGVSQNPRHKITKRGQNVTFRCDPISEHNRLYWYRQTLGQGPEFLTYFQNEAQLEKSRLLSDRFSAERPKGSFSTLEIQRTEQGDSAMYLCASRPPEEKLFFGSGTQLSVL.

The chain couples TRBV19 to TRBJ1-3; TRBD1 might be the D (6 bases). The V gene lost 4 bases and the J gene lost 2 bases, with 12 bases spanning the gap. Germline V lookup: CDR1 LNHDA, CDR2 SQIVND (reference sequence). The CDR3 spans 15 residues. CDR3 sequence reads: CASSSQGIAGNTIYF. For the CDR3, the DNA is TGTGCCAGTAGTAGCCAGGGGATCGCTGGAAACACCATATATTTT.

This clone came up once. This rearrangement joins TRBV6-5 to TRBJ2-3; tentative D call: TRBD1 (5 bases). CDR3 size: 15 residues. Per the germline V gene, CDR1 is MNHEY and CDR2 is SVGAGI. Trimming took 11 bases from V and 2 from J, leaving 20 bases between them. The DNA of the CDR3 is TGTGCCTCTACCCTTGGGGCAGGGCTCACAGATACGCAGTATTTT. Its protein product is CASTLGAGLTDTQYF.

The chain recombines TRBV6-1 with TRBJ2-2, with D perhaps TRBD1 (7 bases). Germline loops: CDR1 MNHNS, CDR2 SASEGT. The CDR3 consists of 17 residues. With 4 bases removed from V and 1 base from J, the gap between germline ends came to 16 bases. CDR3 bases: TGTGCCAGCAGTGGGTTCAGGGGGGCGGTGAACACCGGGGAGCTGTTTTTT. Translated: CASSGFRGAVNTGELFF.

This rearrangement joins TRBV30 to TRBJ1-2; D uncertain. V was clipped by 5 bases and J by 7 bases, with 14 bases between them. The V gene's germline CDR1 is GTSNPN and CDR2 SVGIG (reference sequence). CDR3 length: 12 amino acids. CDR3 in amino acids: CAWAGPKVGYTF. The DNA of the CDR3 is TGTGCCTGGGCCGGGCCCAAGGTTGGCTACACCTTC.

The chain combines TRBV10-2 with TRBJ1-6; D is unresolved. The CDR3 consists of 14 residues. Germline V CDR1 and CDR2: WSHSY, SAAADI. The germline V and J ends were trimmed by 8 bases and 8 bases, with 16 bases remaining between them. The CDR3 protein is CASLQSATHSPLHF. Written as DNA, the CDR3 is TGCGCCAGCCTCCAAAGCGCCACGCATTCACCCCTCCACTTT.

The chain uses TRBV14 and TRBJ2-7; weak D call: TRBD1 (6 bases). This CDR3 is built from 16 residues. Germline CDR1 SGHDN, CDR2 FVKESK. The ends were cut back, 5 bases at V and 2 bases at J, with 19 bases in the middle. CDR3 sequence: CASSTGHLLGPYEQYF. CDR3 bases: TGTGCCAGCAGCACGGGACACCTCCTGGGGCCCTACGAGCAGTACTTC.

V and J are TRBV6-5 and TRBJ1-2, with D unclear. CDR3 size: 14 residues. CDR1 is MNHEY and CDR2 is SVGAGI in the germline V gene. V gave up 5 bases and J gave up 4 bases, with 14 bases separating them. This CDR3 reads CASSMRQAIYGYTF. The CDR3 coding sequence is TGTGCCAGCAGTATGAGGCAGGCGATCTATGGCTACACCTTC.

V gene TRBV12-3 or TRBV12-4 combines with J gene TRBJ1-2, with D possibly matching TRBD1 (6 bases). This CDR3 comprises 12 residues. V was trimmed by 6 bases and J by 7 bases, leaving 12 bases between them. CDR3 DNA: TGTGCCAGCAGGGCTACAGGGTCTGGCTACACCTTC. It encodes CASRATGSGYTF.